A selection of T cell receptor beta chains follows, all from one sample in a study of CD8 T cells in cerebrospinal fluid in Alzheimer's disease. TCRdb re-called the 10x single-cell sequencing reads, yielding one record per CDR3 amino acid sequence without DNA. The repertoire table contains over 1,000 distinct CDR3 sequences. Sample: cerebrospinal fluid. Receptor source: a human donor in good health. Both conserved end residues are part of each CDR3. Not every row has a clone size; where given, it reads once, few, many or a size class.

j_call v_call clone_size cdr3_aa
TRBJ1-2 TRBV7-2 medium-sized CASISPGQGVYGYTF
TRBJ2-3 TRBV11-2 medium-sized CASSLDSRTGGRSSTDTQYF
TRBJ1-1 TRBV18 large CASSPRGGNTEAFF
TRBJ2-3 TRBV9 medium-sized CASSVGGTSGREDTQYF
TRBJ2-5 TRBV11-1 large CASSLSATEETQYF
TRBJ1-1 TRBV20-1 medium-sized CSARDRVTEAFF
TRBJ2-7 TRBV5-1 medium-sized CASSLESSSYEQYF
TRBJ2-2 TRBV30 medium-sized CAFLPLDTGELFF
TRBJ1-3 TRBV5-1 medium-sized CASSLGQGERSGNTIYF
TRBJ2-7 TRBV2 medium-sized CASRAPPYEQYF
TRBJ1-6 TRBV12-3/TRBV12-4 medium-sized CASSGQIGSPLHF
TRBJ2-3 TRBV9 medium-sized CASSVMSGSTDTQYF
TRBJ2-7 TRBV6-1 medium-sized CASSLRTGGSYEQYF
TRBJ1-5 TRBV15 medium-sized CATSRTGASNSLNQPQHF
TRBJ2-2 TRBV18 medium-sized CASSPPNRGMITGELFF
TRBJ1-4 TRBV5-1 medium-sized CASSNLDPSGELFF
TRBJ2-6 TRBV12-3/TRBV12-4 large CASSFRESGANVLTF
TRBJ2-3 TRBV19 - CASSRSRQTSADLPDTQYF
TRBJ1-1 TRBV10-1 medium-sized CASSVDGQREEAFF
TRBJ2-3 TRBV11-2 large CASSLEDRGTDTQYF
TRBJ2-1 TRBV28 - CASSLTPGLAHNEQFF
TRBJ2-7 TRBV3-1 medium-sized CASSQDYGSGIEQYF
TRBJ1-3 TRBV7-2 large CASSFYSTTGNTIYF
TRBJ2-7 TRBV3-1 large CASSQATGRGYEQYF
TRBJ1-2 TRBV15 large CATSRDADNYGYTF
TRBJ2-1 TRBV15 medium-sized CATSRDMLGLAGVYEQFF
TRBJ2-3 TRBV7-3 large CASSLDPGVADTQYF
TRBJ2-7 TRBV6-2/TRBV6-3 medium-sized CASSPGLYEQYF
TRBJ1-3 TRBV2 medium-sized CASKQDSTSGNTIYF
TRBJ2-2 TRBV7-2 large CASSLFAGELFF
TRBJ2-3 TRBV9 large CASSGSGTPSTDTQYF
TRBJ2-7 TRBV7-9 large CASSFPTTYEQYF
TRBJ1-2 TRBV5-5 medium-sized CASSPWDSPYGYTF
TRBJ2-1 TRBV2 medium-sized CASSAIGLAGNEQFF
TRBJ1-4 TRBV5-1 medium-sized CASSLRVSNEKLFF
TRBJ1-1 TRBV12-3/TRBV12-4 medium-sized CASSFARAGSEAFF